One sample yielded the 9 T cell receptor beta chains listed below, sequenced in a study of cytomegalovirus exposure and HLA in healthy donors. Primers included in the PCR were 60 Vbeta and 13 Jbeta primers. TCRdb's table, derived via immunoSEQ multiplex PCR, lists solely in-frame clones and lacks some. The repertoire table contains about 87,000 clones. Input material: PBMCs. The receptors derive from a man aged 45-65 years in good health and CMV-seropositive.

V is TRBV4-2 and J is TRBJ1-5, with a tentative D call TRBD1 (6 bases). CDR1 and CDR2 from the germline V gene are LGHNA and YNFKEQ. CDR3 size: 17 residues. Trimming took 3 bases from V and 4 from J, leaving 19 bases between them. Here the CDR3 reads CASSHHDTGPGNQPQHF. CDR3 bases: TGTGCCAGCAGCCACCACGATACAGGGCCGGGGAATCAGCCCCAGCATTTT.

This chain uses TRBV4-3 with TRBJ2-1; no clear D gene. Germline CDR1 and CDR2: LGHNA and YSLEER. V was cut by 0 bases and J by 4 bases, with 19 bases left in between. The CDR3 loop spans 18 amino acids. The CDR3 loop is CASSQEFPLAEYYNEQFF. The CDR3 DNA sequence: TGCGCCAGCAGCCAAGAGTTTCCTCTGGCGGAGTATTACAATGAGCAGTTCTTC.

As DNA, the CDR3 is TGCGCCAGCAGCCGACACCCTAGCGTTCCGAACACCGGGGAGCTGTTTTTT. Translated: CASSRHPSVPNTGELFF. The chain carries TRBV4-1 and TRBJ2-2; maybe TRBD2 (6 bases). Germline lookup yields CDR1 MGHRA and CDR2 YSYEKL. The CDR3 loop spans 17 amino acids. The V end was cut by 4 bases, the J end by 0 bases, with 15 bases between.

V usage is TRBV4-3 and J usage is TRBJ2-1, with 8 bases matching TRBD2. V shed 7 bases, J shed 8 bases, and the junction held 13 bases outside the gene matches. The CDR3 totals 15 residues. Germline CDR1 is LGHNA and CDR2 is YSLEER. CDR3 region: CASKAGTSPGDEQFF. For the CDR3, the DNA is TGCGCCAGCAAGGCCGGGACTAGTCCCGGAGATGAGCAGTTCTTC.

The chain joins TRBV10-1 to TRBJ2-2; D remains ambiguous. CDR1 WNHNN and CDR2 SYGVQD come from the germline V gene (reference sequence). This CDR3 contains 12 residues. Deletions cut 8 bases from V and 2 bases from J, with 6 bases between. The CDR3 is CASGRNTGELFF. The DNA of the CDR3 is TGCGCCAGCGGCCGAAACACCGGGGAGCTGTTTTTT.

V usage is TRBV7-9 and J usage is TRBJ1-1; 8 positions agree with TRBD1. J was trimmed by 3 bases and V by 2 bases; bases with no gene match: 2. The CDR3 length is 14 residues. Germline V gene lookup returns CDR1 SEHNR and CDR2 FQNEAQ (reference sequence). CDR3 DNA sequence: TGTGCCAGCAGCTTACAGGGGGCGTACACTGAAGCTTTCTTT. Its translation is CASSLQGAYTEAFF.

CDR3 protein: CASRSSGLYNEQFF. Written as DNA, the CDR3 is TGTGCCAGCAGATCTTCGGGACTTTACAATGAGCAGTTCTTC. The chain employs TRBV6-1 and TRBJ2-1; tentatively, D is TRBD2 (6 bases). CDR3 size: 14 residues. The germline gives CDR1 MNHNS, CDR2 SASEGT. V was clipped by 6 bases and J by 4 bases, with 13 bases between them.

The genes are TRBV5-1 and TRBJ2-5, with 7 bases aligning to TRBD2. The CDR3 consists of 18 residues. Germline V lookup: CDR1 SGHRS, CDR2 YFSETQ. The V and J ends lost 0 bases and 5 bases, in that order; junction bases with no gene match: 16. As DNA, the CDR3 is TGCGCCAGCAGCTTGGTCCCCTCTAGCGGACTAATGTCTGAGACCCAGTACTTC. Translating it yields CASSLVPSSGLMSETQYF.

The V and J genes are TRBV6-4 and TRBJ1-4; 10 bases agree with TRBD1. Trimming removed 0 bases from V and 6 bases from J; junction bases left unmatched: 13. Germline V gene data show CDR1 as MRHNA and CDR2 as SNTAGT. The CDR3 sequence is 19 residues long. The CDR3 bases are TGTGCCAGCAGTGACTCGAATAGGGACAGGGGATTAGGTGATGAAAAACTGTTTTTT. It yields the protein CASSDSNRDRGLGDEKLFF.